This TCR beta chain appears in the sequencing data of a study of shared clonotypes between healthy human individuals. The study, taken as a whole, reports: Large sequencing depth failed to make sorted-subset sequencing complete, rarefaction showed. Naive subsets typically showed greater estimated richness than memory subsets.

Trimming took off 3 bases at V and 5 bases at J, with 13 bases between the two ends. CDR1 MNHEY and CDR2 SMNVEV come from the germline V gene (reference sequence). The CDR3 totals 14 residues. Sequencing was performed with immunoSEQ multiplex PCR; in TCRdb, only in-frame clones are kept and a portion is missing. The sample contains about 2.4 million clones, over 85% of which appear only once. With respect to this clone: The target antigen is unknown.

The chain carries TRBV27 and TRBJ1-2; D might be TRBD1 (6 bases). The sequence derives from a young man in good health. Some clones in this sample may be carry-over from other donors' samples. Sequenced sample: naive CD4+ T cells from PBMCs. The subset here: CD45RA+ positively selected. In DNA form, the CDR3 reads TGTGCCAGCAGTTTGTCCGGGGGGCTATATGGCTACACCTTC. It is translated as CASSLSGGLYGYTF.